A selection of T cell receptor beta chains follows, all from one sample in a study of vaccination and CD4 T cells after COVID-19. One entry per CDR3 protein results from TCRdb running MiXCR on the PCR reads. The data hold about 12,000 distinct CDR3 sequences, with roughly half observed a single time. For these TCRs, the target antigens are not known. The source was cultured CD4+ T cells from blood, collected after SARS-CoV-2 vaccination. The source of these receptors is a human donor with COVID-19. The CDR3 runs from the conserved cysteine through the conserved F or W. The D gene is left open where the match is weak. Expanded clones get a size class; other rows say once, few or many, or leave the size out.

TRBD1 TRBJ1-2 - TRBV19 CASSSRRTGGVAGYTF TGTGCCAGTAGTTCAAGACGGACAGGGGGCGTGGCTGGCTACACCTTC
TRBD1 TRBJ1-5 - TRBV28 CASRLRDRAPQPQHF TGTGCCAGCAGACTACGTGACAGGGCCCCTCAGCCCCAGCATTTT
- TRBJ1-1 - TRBV27 CASSLTRDTVNTEAFF TGTGCCAGCAGTTTAACCCGGGACACCGTGAACACTGAAGCTTTCTTT
- TRBJ2-2 - TRBV20-1 CSASSPGSTGELFF TGCAGTGCTAGCTCCCCGGGCAGCACCGGGGAGCTGTTTTTT
- TRBJ2-7 - TRBV28 CASSSPGDTFYEQYF TGTGCCAGCAGTTCCCCGGGGGACACCTTCTACGAGCAGTACTTC
TRBD1 TRBJ1-4 - TRBV7-9 CASSQDRGEKLFF TGTGCCAGCAGCCAAGACAGGGGTGAAAAACTGTTTTTT
TRBD1 TRBJ1-2 - TRBV28 CASSQKGQGLYGYTF TGTGCCAGCAGCCAAAAGGGACAGGGATTATATGGCTACACCTTC
- TRBJ1-6 - TRBV6-5 CASSYSRGKSNNSPLHF TGTGCCAGCAGTTACTCGAGAGGGAAGTCAAATAATTCACCCCTCCACTTT
- TRBJ1-6 - TRBV7-2 CASSLEGTSPLHF TGTGCCAGCAGCTTAGAGGGGACTTCACCCCTCCACTTT
- TRBJ1-5 once TRBV20-1 CSAPVPGGVGNQPQHF TGCAGTGCACCGGTTCCTGGTGGGGTCGGCAATCAGCCCCAGCATTTT
- TRBJ1-3 - TRBV20-1 CSAYRESGNTIYF TGCAGTGCTTACAGGGAATCGGGAAACACCATATATTTT
- TRBJ2-1 few TRBV19 CASSTHNEQFF TGTGCCAGTAGTACACACAATGAGCAGTTCTTC
TRBD1 TRBJ2-2 - TRBV7-9 CASSADRGTGELFF TGTGCCAGCAGCGCGGACAGGGGAACCGGGGAGCTGTTTTTT
- TRBJ1-2 few TRBV7-2 CASSLRQGPYGYTF TGTGCCAGCAGCTTACGGCAGGGACCCTATGGCTACACCTTC
TRBD2 TRBJ2-2 - TRBV11-3 CASSGLAGWDTGELFF TGTGCCAGTTCCGGACTAGCGGGGTGGGACACCGGGGAGCTGTTTTTT
TRBD2 TRBJ2-1 - TRBV7-2 CASSLEGLAGGNNEQFF TGTGCCAGCAGCTTGGAGGGACTAGCGGGGGGGAACAATGAGCAGTTCTTC
- TRBJ1-5 large TRBV11-2 CASSVRLGEPQHF TGTGCCAGCAGCGTTAGACTGGGTGAGCCCCAGCATTTT
- TRBJ1-1 - TRBV11-3 CASSPVNTEAFF TGTGCCAGCAGCCCAGTGAACACTGAAGCTTTCTTT
- TRBJ2-3 - TRBV7-3 CASSLMTTSTDTQYF TGTGCCAGCAGCTTAATGACGACGAGCACAGATACGCAGTATTTT
TRBD1 TRBJ2-5 - TRBV5-8 CASSAGTGKQETQYF TGTGCCAGCAGCGCAGGGACAGGGAAACAAGAGACCCAGTACTTC
- TRBJ1-5 few TRBV24-1 CATSDTGTPNQPQHF TGTGCCACCAGTGATACGGGAACCCCTAATCAGCCCCAGCATTTT
TRBD1 TRBJ2-5 - TRBV27 CASSYYRGRQETQYF TGTGCCAGCAGTTACTACAGGGGAAGACAAGAGACCCAGTACTTC
- TRBJ2-3 - TRBV20-1 CSAPSLGLSATDTQYF TGCAGTGCGCCGTCGCTAGGCCTTTCCGCGACAGATACGCAGTATTTT
- TRBJ2-3 - TRBV20-1 CSAGGGTDTQYF TGCAGTGCCGGCGGGGGCACAGATACGCAGTATTTT
TRBD2 TRBJ2-5 few TRBV27 CASSSGWGGNQETQYF TGTGCCAGCAGTTCAGGATGGGGGGGGAACCAAGAGACCCAGTACTTC
- TRBJ2-1 - TRBV15 CATTVGGSAYNEQFF TGTGCCACCACCGTAGGGGGATCCGCCTACAATGAGCAGTTCTTC
- TRBJ2-3 - TRBV27 CASSRSTDTQYF TGTGCCAGCAGCCGGAGCACAGATACGCAGTATTTT
TRBD2 TRBJ2-3 medium-sized TRBV6-1 CASRMGWRGGLDADTQYF TGTGCCAGCAGAATGGGCTGGCGGGGGGGATTGGACGCAGATACGCAGTATTTT
- TRBJ2-7 - TRBV7-2 CASSLAGPPAYEQYF TGTGCCAGCAGCTTAGCCGGCCCGCCAGCCTACGAGCAGTACTTC
- TRBJ2-6 - TRBV10-1 CASSDSGANVLTF TGCGCCAGCAGTGATTCTGGGGCCAACGTCCTGACTTTC
TRBD2 TRBJ2-7 - TRBV6-1 CATRSASGGYEQYF TGTGCCACCCGATCGGCTAGCGGGGGTTACGAGCAGTACTTC
- TRBJ2-7 - TRBV19 CASSLGTSYEQYF TGTGCCAGTAGCCTAGGGACCTCCTACGAGCAGTACTTC
- TRBJ2-5 - TRBV7-2 CASRLMGTQYF TGTGCCAGCAGGTTGATGGGGACCCAGTACTTC
- TRBJ1-1 - TRBV15 CATSREGAMGKQAFF TGTGCCACCAGCAGAGAAGGCGCGATGGGAAAGCAAGCTTTCTTT
TRBD1 TRBJ2-7 few TRBV11-2 CASSGDRGGEQYF TGTGCCAGCAGCGGGGACAGGGGGGGCGAGCAGTACTTC
- TRBJ1-1 - TRBV20-1 CSASQGDGTEAFF TGCAGTGCTAGTCAAGGGGATGGCACTGAAGCTTTCTTT
TRBD2 TRBJ2-4 - TRBV2 CASRPTSGGFKNIQYF TGTGCCAGCAGACCTACTAGCGGGGGTTTCAAAAACATTCAGTACTTC
- TRBJ1-2 - TRBV20-1 CSAKDPGGGHGGYTF TGCAGTGCTAAGGATCCTGGGGGTGGGCATGGAGGCTACACCTTC
TRBD1 TRBJ1-2 - TRBV6-5 CASSSHDRVYGYTF TGTGCCAGCAGTTCCCACGACAGGGTCTATGGCTACACCTTC
- TRBJ1-1 - TRBV20-1 CSASPPPPRSLNTEAFF TGCAGTGCTAGTCCCCCCCCCCCCAGGAGTCTAAACACTGAAGCTTTCTTT
- TRBJ1-2 - TRBV7-2 CASSPRASWGGGYTF TGTGCCAGCAGCCCCCGGGCTTCCTGGGGGGGGGGCTACACCTTC
- TRBJ1-2 - TRBV2 CASSEDREYGYTF TGTGCCAGCAGTGAAGACAGGGAGTATGGCTACACCTTC
- TRBJ2-2 once TRBV11-2 CASTRTGELFF TGTGCCAGCACCCGGACCGGGGAGCTGTTTTTT
- TRBJ2-3 - TRBV6-4 CASSDSNNPSTDTQYF TGTGCCAGCAGTGACTCGAACAATCCTAGCACAGATACGCAGTATTTT
TRBD2 TRBJ2-3 once TRBV7-9 CASSQGSGGTDTQYF TGTGCCAGCAGTCAGGGAAGCGGGGGTACCGATACGCAGTATTTT